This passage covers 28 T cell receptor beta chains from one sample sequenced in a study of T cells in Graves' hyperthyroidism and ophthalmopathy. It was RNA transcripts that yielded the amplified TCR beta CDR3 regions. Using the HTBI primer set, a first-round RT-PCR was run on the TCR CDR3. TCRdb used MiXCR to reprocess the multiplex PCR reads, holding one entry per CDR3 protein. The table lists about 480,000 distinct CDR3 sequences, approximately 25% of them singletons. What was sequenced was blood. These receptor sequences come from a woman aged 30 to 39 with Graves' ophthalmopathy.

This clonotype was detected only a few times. Here the CDR3 DNA reads TGTGCCAGCAGAAGGACAGGGTTAACTGGAAACACCATATATTTT. Its translation is CASRRTGLTGNTIYF. The chain is built from TRBV12-3 or TRBV12-4 and TRBJ1-3; 8 bases match TRBD1. Germline trimming cut 6 bases from V and 2 bases from J; bases unmatched to any gene: 6. The CDR3 is 15 residues long.

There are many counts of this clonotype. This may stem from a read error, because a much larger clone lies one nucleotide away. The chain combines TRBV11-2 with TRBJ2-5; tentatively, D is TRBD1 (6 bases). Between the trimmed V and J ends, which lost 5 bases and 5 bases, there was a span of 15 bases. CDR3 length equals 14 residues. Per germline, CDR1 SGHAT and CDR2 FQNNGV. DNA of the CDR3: TGTGCCAGCAGCCGGGACATGGGGCGGGAGACCCAGTACTTC. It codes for CASSRDMGRETQYF. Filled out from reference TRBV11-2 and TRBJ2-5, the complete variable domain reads EAGVAQSPRYKIIEKRQSVAFWCNPISGHATLYWYQQILGQGPKLLIQFQNNGVVDDSQLPKDRFSAERLKGVDSTLKIQPAKLEDSAVYLCASSRDMGRETQYFGPGTRLLVL.

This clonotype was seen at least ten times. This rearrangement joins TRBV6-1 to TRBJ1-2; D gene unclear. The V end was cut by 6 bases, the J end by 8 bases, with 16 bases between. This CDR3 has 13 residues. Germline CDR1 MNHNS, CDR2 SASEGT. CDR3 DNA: TGTGCCAGCAGCCCAAGGATAAACCACGGCTACACCTTC. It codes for CASSPRINHGYTF.

The CDR3 loop reads CASINPGERGYTF. As DNA, the CDR3 is TGTGCCAGCATCAACCCGGGGGAACGGGGCTACACCTTC. This chain links TRBV12-3 or TRBV12-4 with TRBJ1-2; tentative D call: TRBD1 (5 bases). This CDR3 is 13 amino acids long. With 7 bases removed from V and 8 bases from J, the gap between germline ends came to 17 bases.

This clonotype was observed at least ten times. The CDR3 DNA follows: TGTGCCAGCAGTTTGCTAACTGAACAGGGGAACATTCAGTACTTC. Encoded protein: CASSLLTEQGNIQYF. This chain connects TRBV28 to TRBJ2-4; 7 bases align to TRBD1. With 3 bases clipped from V and 7 bases from J, the junction kept 9 bases outside the gene matches. The germline V gene encodes CDR1 MDHEN and CDR2 SYDVKM. The CDR3 runs 15 residues.

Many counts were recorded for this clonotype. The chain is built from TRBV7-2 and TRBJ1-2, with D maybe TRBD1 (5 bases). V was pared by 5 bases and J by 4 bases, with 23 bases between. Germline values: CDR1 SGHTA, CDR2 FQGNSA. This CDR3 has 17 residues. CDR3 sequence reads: CASSTQRAGLQVYGYTF. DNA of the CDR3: TGTGCCAGCAGCACGCAACGCGCAGGGCTTCAGGTCTATGGCTACACCTTC. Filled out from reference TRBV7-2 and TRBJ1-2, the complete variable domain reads GAGVSQSPSNKVTEKGKDVELRCDPISGHTALYWYRQSLGQGLEFLIYFQGNSAPDKSGLPSDRFSAERTGGSVSTLTIQRTQQEDSAVYLCASSTQRAGLQVYGYTFGSGTRLTVV.

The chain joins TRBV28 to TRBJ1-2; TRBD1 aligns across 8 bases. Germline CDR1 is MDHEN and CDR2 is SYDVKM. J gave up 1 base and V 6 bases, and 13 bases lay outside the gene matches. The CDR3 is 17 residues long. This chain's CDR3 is CASSQNPPTGDNYGYTF. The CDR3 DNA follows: TGTGCCAGCAGCCAAAACCCACCGACAGGGGATAACTATGGCTACACCTTC.

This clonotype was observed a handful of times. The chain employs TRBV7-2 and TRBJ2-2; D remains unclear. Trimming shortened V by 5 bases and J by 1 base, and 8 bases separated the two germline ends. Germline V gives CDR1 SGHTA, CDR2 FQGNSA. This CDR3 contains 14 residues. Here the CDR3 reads CASSRNVNTGELFF. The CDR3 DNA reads TGTGCCAGCAGCCGGAACGTGAACACCGGGGAGCTGTTTTTT.

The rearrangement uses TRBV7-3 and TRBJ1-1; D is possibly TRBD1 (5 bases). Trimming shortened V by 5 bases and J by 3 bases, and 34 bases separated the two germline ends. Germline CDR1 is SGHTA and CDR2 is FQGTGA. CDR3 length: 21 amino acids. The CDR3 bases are TGTGCCAGCAGCCCCGCCTTATCCGGGACCCTGAGGAGGGTTCAGCACACTGAAGCTTTCTTT. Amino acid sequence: CASSPALSGTLRRVQHTEAFF. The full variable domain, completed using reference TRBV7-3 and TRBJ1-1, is GAGVSQTPSNKVTEKGKYVELRCDPISGHTALYWYRQSLGQGPEFLIYFQGTGAADDSGLPNDRFFAVRPEGSVSTLKIQRTERGDSAVYLCASSPALSGTLRRVQHTEAFFGQGTRLTVV.

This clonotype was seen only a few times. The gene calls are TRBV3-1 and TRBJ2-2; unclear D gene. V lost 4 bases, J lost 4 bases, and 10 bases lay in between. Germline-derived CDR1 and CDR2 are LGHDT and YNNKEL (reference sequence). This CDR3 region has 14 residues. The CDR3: CASSLRVGTGELFF. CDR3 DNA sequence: TGTGCCAGCAGCCTAAGGGTGGGCACCGGGGAGCTGTTTTTT.

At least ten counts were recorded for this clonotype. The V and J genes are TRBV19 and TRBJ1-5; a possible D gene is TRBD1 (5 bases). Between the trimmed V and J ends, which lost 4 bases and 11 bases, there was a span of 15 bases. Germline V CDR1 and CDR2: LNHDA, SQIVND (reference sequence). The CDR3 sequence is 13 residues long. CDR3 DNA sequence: TGTGCCAGTAGTACCACCGGGGGATCAGCCCAGCATTTT. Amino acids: CASSTTGGSAQHF. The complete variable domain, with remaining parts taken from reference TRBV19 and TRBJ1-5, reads DGGITQSPKYLFRKEGQNVTLSCEQNLNHDAMYWYRQDPGQGLRLIYYSQIVNDFQKGDIAEGYSVSREKKESFPLTVTSAQKNPTAFYLCASSTTGGSAQHFGDGTRLSIL.

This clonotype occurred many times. The CDR3 DNA reads TGTGCCAGTAGTATAAGAGCAGCAGACTATGGCTACACCTTC. Its translation: CASSIRAADYGYTF. The chain is built from TRBV19 and TRBJ1-2; D call uncertain. Trimming took off 2 bases at V and 3 bases at J, with 10 bases between the two ends. Germline-derived CDR1 and CDR2 are LNHDA and SQIVND (reference sequence). The CDR3 consists of 14 residues.

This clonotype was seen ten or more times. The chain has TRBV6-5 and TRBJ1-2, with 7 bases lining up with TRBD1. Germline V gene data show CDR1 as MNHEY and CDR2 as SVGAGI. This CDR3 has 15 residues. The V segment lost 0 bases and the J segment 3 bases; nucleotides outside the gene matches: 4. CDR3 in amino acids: CASSYSGTADYGYTF. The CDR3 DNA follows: TGTGCCAGCAGTTACTCCGGGACAGCAGACTATGGCTACACCTTC.

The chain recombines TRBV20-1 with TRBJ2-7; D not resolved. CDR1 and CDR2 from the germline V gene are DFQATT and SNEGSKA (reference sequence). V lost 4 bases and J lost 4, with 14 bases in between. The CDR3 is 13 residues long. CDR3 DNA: TGCAGTGCTACCACTGGTTCTCGGTACGAGCAGTACTTC. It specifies CSATTGSRYEQYF.

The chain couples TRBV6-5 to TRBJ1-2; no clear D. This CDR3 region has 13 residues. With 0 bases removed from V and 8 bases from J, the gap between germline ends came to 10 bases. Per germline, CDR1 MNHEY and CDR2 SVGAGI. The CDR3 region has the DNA TGTGCCAGCAGTTACTCGACCAACGTAGGCTACACCTTC. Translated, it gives CASSYSTNVGYTF.

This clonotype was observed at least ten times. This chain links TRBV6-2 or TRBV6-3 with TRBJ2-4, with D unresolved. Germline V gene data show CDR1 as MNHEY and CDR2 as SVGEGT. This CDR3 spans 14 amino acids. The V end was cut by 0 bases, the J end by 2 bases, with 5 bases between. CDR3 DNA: TGTGCCAGCAGTTACTCCTCACCCAAAAACATTCAGTACTTC. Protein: CASSYSSPKNIQYF.

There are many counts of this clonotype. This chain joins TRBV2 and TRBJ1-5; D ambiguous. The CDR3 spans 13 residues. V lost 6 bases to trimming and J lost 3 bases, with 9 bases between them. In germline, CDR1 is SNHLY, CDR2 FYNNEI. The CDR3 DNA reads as TGTGCCAGCAGCGATGACAACAATCAGCCCCAGCATTTT. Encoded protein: CASSDDNNQPQHF.

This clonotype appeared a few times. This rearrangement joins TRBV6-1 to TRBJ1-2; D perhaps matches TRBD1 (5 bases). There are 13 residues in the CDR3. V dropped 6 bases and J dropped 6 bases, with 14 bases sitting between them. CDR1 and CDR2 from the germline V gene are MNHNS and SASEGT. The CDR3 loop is CASRARGDHGYTF. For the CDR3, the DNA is TGTGCCAGCAGAGCTCGGGGGGATCATGGCTACACCTTC.

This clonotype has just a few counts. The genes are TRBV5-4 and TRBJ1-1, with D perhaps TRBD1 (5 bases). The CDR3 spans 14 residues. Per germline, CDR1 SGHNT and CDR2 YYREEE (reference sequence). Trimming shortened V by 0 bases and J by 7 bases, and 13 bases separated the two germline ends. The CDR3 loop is CASSLAMGQDEAFF. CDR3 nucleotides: TGTGCCAGCAGCTTGGCCATGGGGCAGGATGAAGCTTTCTTT. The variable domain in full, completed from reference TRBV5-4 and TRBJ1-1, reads ETGVTQSPTHLIKTRGQQVTLRCSSQSGHNTVSWYQQALGQGPQFIFQYYREEENGRGNFPPRFSGLQFPNYSSELNVNALELDDSALYLCASSLAMGQDEAFFGQGTRLTVV.

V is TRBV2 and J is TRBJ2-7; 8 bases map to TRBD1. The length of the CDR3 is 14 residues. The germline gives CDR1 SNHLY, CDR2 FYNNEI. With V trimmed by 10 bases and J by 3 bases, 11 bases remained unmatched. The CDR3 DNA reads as TGTGCCACCCTCGGACAGGGCCTTTACTACGAGCAGTACTTC. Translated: CATLGQGLYYEQYF.

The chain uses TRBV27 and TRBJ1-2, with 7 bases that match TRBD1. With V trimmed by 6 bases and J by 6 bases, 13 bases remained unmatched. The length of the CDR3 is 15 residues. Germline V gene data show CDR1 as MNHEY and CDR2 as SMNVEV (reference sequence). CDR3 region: CASSIKGPRGNGYTF. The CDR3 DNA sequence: TGTGCCAGCAGCATAAAGGGGCCCAGGGGGAATGGCTACACCTTC.

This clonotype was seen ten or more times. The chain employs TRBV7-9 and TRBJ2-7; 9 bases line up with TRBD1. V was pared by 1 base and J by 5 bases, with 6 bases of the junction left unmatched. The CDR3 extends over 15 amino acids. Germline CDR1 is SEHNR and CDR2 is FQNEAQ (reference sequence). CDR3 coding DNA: TGTGCCAGCAGCTTAGGGACAGGGGAGTTCGACGAGCAGTACTTC. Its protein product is CASSLGTGEFDEQYF.

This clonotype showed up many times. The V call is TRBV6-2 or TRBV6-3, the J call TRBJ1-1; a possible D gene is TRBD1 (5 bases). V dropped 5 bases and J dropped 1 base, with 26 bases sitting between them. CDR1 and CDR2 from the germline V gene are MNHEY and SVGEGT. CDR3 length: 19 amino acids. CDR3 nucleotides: TGTGCCAGCAGTCCCATCGTCCTCCCCCGGGGGTACACGAACACTGAAGCTTTCTTT. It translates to CASSPIVLPRGYTNTEAFF.

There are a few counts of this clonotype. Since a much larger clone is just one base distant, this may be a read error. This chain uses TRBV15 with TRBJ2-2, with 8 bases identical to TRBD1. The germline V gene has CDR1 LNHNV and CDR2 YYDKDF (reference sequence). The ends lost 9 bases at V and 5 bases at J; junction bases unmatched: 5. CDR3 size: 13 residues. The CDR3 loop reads CATGTGLTGELFF. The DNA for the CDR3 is TGTGCCACTGGGACAGGTTTGACCGGGGAGCTGTTTTTT.

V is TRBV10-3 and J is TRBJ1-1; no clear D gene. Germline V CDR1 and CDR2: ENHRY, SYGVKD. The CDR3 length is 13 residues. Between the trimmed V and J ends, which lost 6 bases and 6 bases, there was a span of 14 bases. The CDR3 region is CAISVGTPAEAFF. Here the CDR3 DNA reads TGTGCCATCAGCGTAGGTACCCCCGCTGAAGCTTTCTTT.

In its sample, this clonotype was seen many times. The CDR3 here is CASSLAGTTNQPQHF. For the CDR3, the DNA is TGTGCCAGCAGCTTGGCCGGGACAACCAATCAGCCCCAGCATTTT. The chain is built from TRBV5-8 and TRBJ1-5; D might be TRBD1 (6 bases). The germline V gene has CDR1 SGHTS and CDR2 YDEGEE. The CDR3 covers 15 residues. V shed 0 bases and J shed 3 bases, with 10 bases lying between them. Full variable domain (outside the CDR3, taken from reference TRBV5-8 and TRBJ1-5): EAGVTQSPTHLIKTRGQQATLRCSPISGHTSVYWYQQALGLGLQFLLWYDEGEERNRGNFPPRFSGRQFPNYSSELNVNALELEDSALYLCASSLAGTTNQPQHFGDGTRLSIL.

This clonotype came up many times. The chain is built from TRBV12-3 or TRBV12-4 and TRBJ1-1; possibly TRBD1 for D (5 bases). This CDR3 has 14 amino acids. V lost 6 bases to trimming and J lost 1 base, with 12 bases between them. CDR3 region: CASSPGPANTEAFF. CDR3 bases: TGTGCCAGCAGCCCGGGACCCGCGAACACTGAAGCTTTCTTT.

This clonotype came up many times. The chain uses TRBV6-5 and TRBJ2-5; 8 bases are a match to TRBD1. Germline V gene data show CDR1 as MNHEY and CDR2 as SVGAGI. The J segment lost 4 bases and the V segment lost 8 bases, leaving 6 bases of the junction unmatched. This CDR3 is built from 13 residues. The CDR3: CASAEDRGETQYF. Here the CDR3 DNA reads TGTGCCAGCGCAGAAGACAGGGGAGAGACCCAGTACTTC.